This TCR beta chain was recovered during a study of T cell responses to AZD1222 COVID-19 vaccine. In the case of this clone: Its matching antigen is unknown.

Germline V CDR1 and CDR2: MNHEY, SVGEGT. Trimming removed 0 bases from V and 11 bases from J, with 13 bases in between. The CDR3 has 13 amino acids. TCRdb keeps only in-frame clones here, not all; method: immunoSEQ multiplex PCR. The sample has over 150,000 clones; around 88% are singletons. Study findings and constraints: Unmutated regions of variants are reportedly targeted by nearly half of spike-specific TCRs.

This TCR was recovered from an adult who received the AZD1222 COVID-19 vaccine. The input for sequencing was peripheral blood, taken 28 days after the second AZD1222 dose. The chain couples TRBV6-2 or TRBV6-3 to TRBJ1-1; perhaps TRBD1 as D (5 bases). The CDR3 reads CASSYSNGGRAFF. CDR3 DNA: TGTGCCAGCAGTTACTCGAACGGGGGTCGGGCTTTCTTT.